This entry features one T cell receptor beta chain sequence. The target antigen is unknown. This clone may be a read error of a much larger clone one base away. The hyperthyroidism was newly diagnosed and had lasted under 2 months; the patients were aged 18 to 65. Amplified TCR beta CDR3 regions derived from RNA transcripts. Researchers ran a first-round RT-PCR on the TCR CDR3 using the HTBI primer set. TCRdb reanalysed the multiplex PCR reads using MiXCR and keeps one entry per CDR3 protein. Among fewer than 400,000 distinct CDR3 sequences listed, roughly 25% were seen once. The sample is drawn from a study of T cells in Graves' hyperthyroidism and ophthalmopathy. General study findings and limits: In the blood, most expanded thyroid clonotypes above 0.001 appeared as well. Ophthalmopathy got predicted by the model a median around 6.8 months before its onset.

Germline assignment: CDR1 SGHAT and CDR2 FQDESV (reference sequence). There are 15 residues in the CDR3. V lost 2 bases and J lost 5; bases outside the gene matches: 8. The sequence was obtained from a man aged 50 to 60 with Graves' hyperthyroidism. Material for sequencing was blood. The chain carries TRBV11-1 and TRBJ2-5, with 7 bases lining up with TRBD1. The CDR3 sequence is CASSLWDSRHETQYF. The CDR3 DNA reads TGTGCCAGCAGCTTATGGGACAGCAGACATGAGACCCAGTACTTC.